The clone carrying this T cell receptor beta chain was observed many times. What it binds is unknown. The data were taken from a study of Graves' ophthalmopathy and Graves' hyperthyroidism. Background on the study: There was a collection of peripheral blood at initial diagnosis, before any treatment.

The CDR3 spans 14 residues. Germline V gene data show CDR1 as LNHDA and CDR2 as SQIVND (reference sequence). The ends were cut back, 5 bases at V and 6 bases at J, with 17 bases in the middle. Overall study results and limits: Thyroid clonotypes that were expanded above 0.001 frequency mostly also appeared in blood.

Under 3 months in duration, the ophthalmopathy in affected donors had moderate-to-severe activity, CAS ≥3 and NOSPECS ≥4. It was on clinical symptoms, serum thyroxine, TRAb, thyroid ultrasound and orbital computed tomography that diagnosis relied. Amplification of TCR beta CDR3 regions used RNA transcripts. First-round RT-PCR used HTBI primers; second-round multiplex PCR followed. TCRdb called the multiplex PCR reads again in MiXCR, with one record for every CDR3 protein. The data contain hundreds of thousands of distinct CDR3 sequences, about 22% of them singletons. The source is a woman aged 45-60 years with Graves' ophthalmopathy. The chain couples TRBV19 to TRBJ2-7; D is possibly TRBD1 (5 bases). The sequenced sample consisted of peripheral blood. The CDR3 region has the DNA TGTGCCAGTAGTCCCTGGGGTGGAACAGGCGAGCAGTACTTC. This encodes CASSPWGGTGEQYF. Drawing the rest from reference TRBV19 and TRBJ2-7, the complete variable domain is DGGITQSPKYLFRKEGQNVTLSCEQNLNHDAMYWYRQDPGQGLRLIYYSQIVNDFQKGDIAEGYSVSREKKESFPLTVTSAQKNPTAFYLCASSPWGGTGEQYFGPGTRLTVT.